This T cell receptor beta chain originates from a study of CD8 T cells in Susac syndrome. V lost 7 bases, J lost 1 base, and 16 bases lay in between. CDR3 size: 15 residues. Germline loops: CDR1 MNHEY, CDR2 SVGAGI. The multiple sclerosis controls consisted of treatment-naive patients with relapsing-remitting disease, either stable or active. FACS enriched CD8+ TEMRA cells, while bulk CD8+ and CD4+ were negatively isolated. Random-hexamer reverse transcription was applied to roughly 0.5 to 1 ug RNA. immunoSEQ multiplex PCR amplified TCR beta CDR3 across 54 Vbeta, 13 Jbeta. TCRdb reprocessed the immunoSEQ multiplex PCR reads with MiXCR, giving one entry per CDR3 protein. This table has roughly 300,000 distinct CDR3 sequences, roughly 81% appearing once.

This receptor was obtained from a human donor with multiple sclerosis. This chain links TRBV6-5 with TRBJ2-5; the D gene could be TRBD1 or TRBD2 (5 bases each). Input material: CD8+ T cells from PBMCs. The chain's CDR3 is CASKRTEGIQETQYF. DNA for the CDR3: TGTGCCAGCAAAAGGACTGAGGGGATCCAAGAGACCCAGTACTTC.